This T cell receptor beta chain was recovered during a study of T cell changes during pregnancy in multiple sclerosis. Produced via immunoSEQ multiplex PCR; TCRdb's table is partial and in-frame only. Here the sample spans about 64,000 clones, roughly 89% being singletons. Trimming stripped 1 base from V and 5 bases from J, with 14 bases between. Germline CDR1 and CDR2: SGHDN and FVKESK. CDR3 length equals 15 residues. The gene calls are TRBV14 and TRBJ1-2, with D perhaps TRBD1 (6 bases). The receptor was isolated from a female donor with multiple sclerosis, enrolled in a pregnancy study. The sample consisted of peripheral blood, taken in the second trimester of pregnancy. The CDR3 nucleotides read TGTGCCAGCAGCCAAGGAGGGCAGGGGCTGTATGGCTACACCTTC. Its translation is CASSQGGQGLYGYTF.